In its sample, the clone carrying this TCR beta chain was seen many times. V dropped 2 bases and J dropped 2 bases, with 10 bases sitting between them. This CDR3 contains 15 residues. Germline CDR1 MNHNS, CDR2 SASEGT. Each CDR3 protein is one row after TCRdb ran MiXCR on the 5' RACE reads. The table records 13,000 or so distinct CDR3 sequences, under 25% of them present only once. This TCR came from a female donor with breast cancer. The genes are TRBV6-1 and TRBJ1-5; the D is unclear. Source material: naive CD4+ T cells sorted from blood. Noted subset: naive CD4+ T cells, CD4+CD45RA+CD25-. CDR3 in DNA: TGTGCCAGCAGTGAAAGGGTCTATGGCAATCAGCCCCAGCATTTT. It codes for CASSERVYGNQPQHF.